A single sample is the source of the 13 T cell receptor beta chains below, sequenced in a study of CD8 T cells in ankylosing spondylitis. Findings and limits, study-wide: Characteristic, it appeared, of ankylosing spondylitis blood was a TCR beta motif of about eight highly homologous variants.

These TCRs are of unknown antigen specificity. TCRdb passed the 5' RACE reads through MiXCR, listing each CDR3 protein once. The top ten clones hold under 0.6% of a sample with more than 650,000 distinct CDR3 sequences, approximately 12% of them seen once. Input material: blood, either unsorted or a sorted T cell fraction (not recorded which). Receptors were obtained from a male donor with ankylosing spondylitis.

Details on this clonotype: A junction boundary mismatches the germline segment, possibly from a read error. This rearrangement joins TRBV7-9 to TRBJ2-7; tentative D call: TRBD2 (5 bases). The CDR3 is 13 amino acids. Per the germline V gene, CDR1 is SEHNR and CDR2 is FQNEAQ (reference sequence). Written as DNA, the CDR3 is TGTGCCAGCAGCTTAGGGAGGATAGTGGACCCCGACTTC. It is translated as CASSLGRIVDPDF.

This clonotype was observed a few times. The chain joins TRBV6-1 to TRBJ2-2; 7 positions match TRBD1. Germline V gene data show CDR1 as MNHNS and CDR2 as SASEGT. The junction had 9 bases not matched to a gene; V was cut back by 8 bases and J by 9 bases. This CDR3 contains 13 residues. The CDR3 DNA reads TGTGCCAGCTATAAGCCAGGGGGATGGGAGCTGTTTTTT. Encoded protein: CASYKPGGWELFF.

This rearrangement joins TRBV6-5 to TRBJ1-1, with D unresolved. V dropped 2 bases and J dropped 1 base, with 8 bases sitting between them. The CDR3 runs 14 residues. Looked up from germline, CDR1 is MNHEY and CDR2 is SVGAGI. The CDR3 reads CASSYGTRNTEAFF. The CDR3 nucleotides are TGTGCCAGCAGTTACGGCACACGGAACACTGAAGCTTTCTTT.

In its sample, this clonotype was seen a few times. The gene calls are TRBV3-1 and TRBJ2-2; 9 nucleotides agree with TRBD1. Germline-derived CDR1 and CDR2 are LGHDT and YNNKEL (reference sequence). This CDR3 has 18 residues. The V gene end was trimmed by 5 bases and the J gene end by 6 bases; junction bases not matched to a gene: 16. The CDR3 DNA is TGTGCCAGCAGCAAAACCACCGGGACAGGGCTGTTTTCCGGGGAGCTGTTTTTT. Translated, it gives CASSKTTGTGLFSGELFF.

In its sample, this clonotype was seen a few times. The chain uses TRBV4-3 and TRBJ1-2; tentatively, D is TRBD1 (6 bases). The V end lost 4 bases, the J end lost 6 bases, and 15 bases lay between the germline ends. Looked up from germline, CDR1 is LGHNA and CDR2 is YSLEER. This CDR3 is 14 amino acids long. The CDR3 protein is CASSRLRGLDGYTF. The CDR3 region has the DNA TGCGCCAGCAGCCGTCTACGGGGGCTTGATGGCTACACCTTC.

This clonotype was seen more than once but under ten times. The rearrangement joins TRBV27 to TRBJ2-3; D not resolved. The length of the CDR3 is 12 residues. Per germline, CDR1 MNHEY and CDR2 SMNVEV (reference sequence). The V and J ends lost 8 bases and 2 bases respectively, with 8 bases between them. DNA of the CDR3: TGTGCCAGCCTGGTGGTCACAGATACGCAGTATTTT. Protein: CASLVVTDTQYF.

This clonotype was seen a few times. The chain uses TRBV20-1 and TRBJ1-2; D is unresolved. The CDR3 sequence is 9 residues long. Germline CDR1 DFQATT, CDR2 SNEGSKA (reference sequence). The CDR3 loop reads CQDLYGYTF. The DNA for the CDR3 is TGCCAAGACCTCTATGGCTACACCTTC.

The chain is built from TRBV20-1 and TRBJ2-2; possible D gene TRBD1, 5 bases. This CDR3 contains 12 residues. CDR1 and CDR2 from the germline V gene are DFQATT and SNEGSKA (reference sequence). V lost 6 bases to trimming and J lost 6 bases, with 11 bases between them. CDR3 protein: CSAGALAGELFF. CDR3 in DNA: TGCAGTGCAGGGGCGTTGGCCGGGGAGCTGTTTTTT.

This chain uses TRBV5-1 with TRBJ2-1; 8 positions agree with TRBD2. The junction had 4 bases not matched to a gene; V was cut back by 6 bases and J by 5 bases. The CDR3 runs to 13 residues. CDR1 and CDR2 (germline): SGHRS, YFSETQ. The CDR3 loop is CASTIAGNNEQFF. CDR3 in DNA: TGCGCCAGCACCATAGCGGGGAACAATGAGCAGTTCTTC.

This clonotype was counted ten times or more. The rearrangement links TRBV7-8 to TRBJ1-5, with D hard to call. The germline V gene has CDR1 SGHVS and CDR2 FQNEAQ. V lost 5 bases to trimming and J lost 3 bases, with 14 bases between them. This CDR3 comprises 15 residues. The CDR3 here is CASSPKYPINQPQHF. The DNA of the CDR3 is TGTGCCAGCAGCCCTAAGTACCCAATCAATCAGCCCCAGCATTTT.

V is TRBV25-1 and J is TRBJ2-2; D remains ambiguous. The CDR3 is 15 residues long. The V end lost 2 bases, the J end lost 3 bases, and 10 bases lay between the germline ends. Looked up from germline, CDR1 is MGHDK and CDR2 is SYGVNS. The chain's CDR3 is CASSELDHYTGELFF. The CDR3 DNA follows: TGTGCCAGCAGTGAACTCGACCATTACACCGGGGAGCTGTTTTTT.

This clonotype has a count of ten or more. This rearrangement joins TRBV30 to TRBJ2-1, with D uncertain. The CDR3 is 14 residues long. Germline V CDR1 and CDR2: GTSNPN, SVGIG (reference sequence). The CDR3 is CATIKNVGDNEQFF. CDR3 bases: TGTGCGACGATTAAAAATGTAGGCGACAATGAGCAGTTCTTC.

The chain couples TRBV6-5 to TRBJ2-3; D is undetermined. The germline V and J ends were trimmed by 0 bases and 2 bases, with 6 bases remaining between them. The CDR3 has 14 residues. Germline lookup yields CDR1 MNHEY and CDR2 SVGAGI. As DNA, the CDR3 is TGTGCCAGCAGTTACTCGTCCCTCACAGATACGCAGTATTTT. Translating it yields CASSYSSLTDTQYF.